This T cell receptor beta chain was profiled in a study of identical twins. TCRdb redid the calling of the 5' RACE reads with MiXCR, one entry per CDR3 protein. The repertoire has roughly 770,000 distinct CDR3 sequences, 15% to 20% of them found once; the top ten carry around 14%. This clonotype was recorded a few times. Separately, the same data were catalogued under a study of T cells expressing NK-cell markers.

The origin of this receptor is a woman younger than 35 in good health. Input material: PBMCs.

The CDR3, as DNA: TGTGCCACCAGCAGATCGGAGAATGAAAAACTGTTTTTT. As protein: CATSRSENEKLFF. The rearrangement links TRBV15 to TRBJ1-4; D remains ambiguous. V was pared by 2 bases and J by 5 bases, with 6 bases between. This CDR3 has 13 residues. Germline V gene lookup returns CDR1 LNHNV and CDR2 YYDKDF (reference sequence).